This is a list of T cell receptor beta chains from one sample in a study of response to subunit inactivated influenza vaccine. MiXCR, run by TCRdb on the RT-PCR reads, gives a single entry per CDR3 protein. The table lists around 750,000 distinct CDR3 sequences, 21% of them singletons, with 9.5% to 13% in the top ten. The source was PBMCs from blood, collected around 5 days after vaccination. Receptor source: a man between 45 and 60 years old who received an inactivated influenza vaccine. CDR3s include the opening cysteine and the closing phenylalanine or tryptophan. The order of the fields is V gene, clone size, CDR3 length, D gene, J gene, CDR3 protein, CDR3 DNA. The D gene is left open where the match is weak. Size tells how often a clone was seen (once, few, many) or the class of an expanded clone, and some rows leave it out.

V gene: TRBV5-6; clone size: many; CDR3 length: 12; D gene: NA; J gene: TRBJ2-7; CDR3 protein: CASSFARYEQYF; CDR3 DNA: TGTGCCAGCAGCTTTGCGCGCTACGAGCAGTACTTC
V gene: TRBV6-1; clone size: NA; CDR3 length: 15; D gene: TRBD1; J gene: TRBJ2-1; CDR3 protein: CASSPGQGINNEQFF; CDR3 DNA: TGTGCCAGCAGCCCGGGACAGGGAATTAACAATGAGCAGTTCTTC
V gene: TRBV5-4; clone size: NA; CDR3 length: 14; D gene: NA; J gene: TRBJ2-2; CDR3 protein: CASTVNANTGELFF; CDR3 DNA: TGTGCCAGCACAGTGAACGCGAACACCGGGGAGCTGTTTTTT
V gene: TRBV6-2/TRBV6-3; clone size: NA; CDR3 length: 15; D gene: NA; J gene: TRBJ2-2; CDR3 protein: CASSLVGLYTGELFF; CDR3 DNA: TGTGCCAGCAGCCTAGTGGGACTGTACACCGGGGAGCTGTTTTTT
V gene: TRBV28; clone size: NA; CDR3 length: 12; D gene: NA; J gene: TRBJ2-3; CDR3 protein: CASLGTTYTQYF; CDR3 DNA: TGTGCCAGCCTCGGAACGACATATACGCAGTATTTT
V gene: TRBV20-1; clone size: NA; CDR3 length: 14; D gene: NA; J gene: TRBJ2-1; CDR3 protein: CSALGSENYNEQFF; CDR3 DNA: TGCAGTGCCCTTGGATCGGAAAACTACAATGAGCAGTTCTTC
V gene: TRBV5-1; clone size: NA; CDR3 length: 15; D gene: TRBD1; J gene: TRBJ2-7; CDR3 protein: CASSPRTGGIHEQYF; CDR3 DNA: TGCGCCAGCAGCCCGAGGACAGGGGGCATACACGAGCAGTACTTC
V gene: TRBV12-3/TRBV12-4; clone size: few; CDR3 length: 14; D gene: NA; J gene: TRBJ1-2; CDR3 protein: CASTTAPHNYGYTF; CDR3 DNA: TGTGCCAGCACCACCGCCCCACATAACTATGGCTACACCTTC
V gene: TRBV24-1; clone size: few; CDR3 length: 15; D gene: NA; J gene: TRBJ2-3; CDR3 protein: CATSDGTGFTDTQYF; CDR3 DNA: TGTGCCACCAGTGACGGGACCGGCTTCACAGATACGCAGTATTTT
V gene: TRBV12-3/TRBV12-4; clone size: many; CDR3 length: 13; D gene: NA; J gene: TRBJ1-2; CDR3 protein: CASSLSGDYGYTF; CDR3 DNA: TGTGCCAGCAGTTTGTCTGGGGACTATGGCTACACCTTC
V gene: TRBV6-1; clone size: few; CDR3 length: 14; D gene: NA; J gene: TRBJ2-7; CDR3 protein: CASSRRRDGYEQYF; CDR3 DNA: TGTGCCAGCAGCCGCCGCCGAGACGGGTACGAGCAGTACTTC
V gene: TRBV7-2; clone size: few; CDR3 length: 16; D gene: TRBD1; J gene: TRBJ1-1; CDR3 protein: CASCWPTTGDCTEAFF; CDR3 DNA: TGTGCCAGCTGTTGGCCCACGACAGGGGACTGCACTGAAGCTTTCTTT
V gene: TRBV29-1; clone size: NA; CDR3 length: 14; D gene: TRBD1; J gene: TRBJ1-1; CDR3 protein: CSVASGTGRSEAFF; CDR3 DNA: TGCAGCGTCGCTTCCGGGACAGGGAGGTCAGAAGCTTTCTTT
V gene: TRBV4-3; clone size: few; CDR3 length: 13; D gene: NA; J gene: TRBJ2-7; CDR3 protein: CASSQGLRGDQYF; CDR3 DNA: TGCGCCAGCAGCCAAGGGCTGAGGGGTGATCAGTACTTC
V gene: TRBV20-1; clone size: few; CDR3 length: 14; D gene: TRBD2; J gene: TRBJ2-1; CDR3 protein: CSAKGLAGVNEQFF; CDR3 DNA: TGCAGTGCTAAGGGACTAGCGGGGGTAAATGAGCAGTTCTTC
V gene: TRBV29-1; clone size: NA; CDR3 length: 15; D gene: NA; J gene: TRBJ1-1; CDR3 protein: CSADPGQRVNTEAFF; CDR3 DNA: TGCAGCGCTGACCCTGGACAGAGGGTAAACACTGAAGCTTTCTTT
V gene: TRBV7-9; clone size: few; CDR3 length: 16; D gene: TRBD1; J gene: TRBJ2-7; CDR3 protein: CASSPRQGENIYEQYF; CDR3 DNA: TGTGCCAGCAGCCCTCGACAGGGGGAAAACATCTACGAGCAGTACTTC
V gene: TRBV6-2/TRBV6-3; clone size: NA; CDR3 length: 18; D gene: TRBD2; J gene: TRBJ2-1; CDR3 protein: CASSYKGLAGLSYNEQFF; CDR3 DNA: TGTGCCAGCAGCTATAAGGGACTAGCGGGGCTCTCCTACAATGAGCAGTTCTTC
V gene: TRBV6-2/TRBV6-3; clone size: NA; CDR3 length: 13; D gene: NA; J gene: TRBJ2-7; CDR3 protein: CASSWGTIAEQYF; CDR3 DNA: TGTGCCAGCAGTTGGGGGACGATCGCCGAGCAGTACTTC
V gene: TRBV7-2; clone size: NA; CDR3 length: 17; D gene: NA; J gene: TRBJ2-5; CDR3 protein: CASSLALVTEGEETQYF; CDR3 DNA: TGTGCCAGCAGCTTAGCGCTGGTGACTGAAGGGGAAGAGACCCAGTACTTC
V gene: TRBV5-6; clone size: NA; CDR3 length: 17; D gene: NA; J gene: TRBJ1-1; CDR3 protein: CASSLGNSWGMNTEAFF; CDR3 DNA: TGTGCCAGCAGCTTGGGGAACAGTTGGGGCATGAACACTGAAGCTTTCTTT
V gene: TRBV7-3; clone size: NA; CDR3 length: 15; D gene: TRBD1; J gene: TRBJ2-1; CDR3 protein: CASSLIGTGTNEQFF; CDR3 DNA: TGTGCCAGCAGCTTAATTGGGACAGGGACCAATGAGCAGTTCTTC
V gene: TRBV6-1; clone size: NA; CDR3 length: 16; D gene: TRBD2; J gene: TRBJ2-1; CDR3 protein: CASSKFGTSENNEQFF; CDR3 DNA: TGTGCCAGCAGTAAGTTTGGGACTAGCGAAAACAATGAGCAGTTCTTC
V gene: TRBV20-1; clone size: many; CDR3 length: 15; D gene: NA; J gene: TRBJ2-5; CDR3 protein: CSAYKGQGPGETQYF; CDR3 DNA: TGCAGTGCCTACAAAGGGCAGGGGCCCGGAGAGACCCAGTACTTC
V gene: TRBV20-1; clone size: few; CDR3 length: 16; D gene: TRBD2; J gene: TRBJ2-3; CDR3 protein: CSARSLAGDLTDTQYF; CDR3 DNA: TGCAGTGCTAGGTCACTAGCGGGGGACCTCACAGATACGCAGTATTTT
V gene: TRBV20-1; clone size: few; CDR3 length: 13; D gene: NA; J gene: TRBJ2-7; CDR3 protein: CSAVRRGGHEQYF; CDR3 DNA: TGCAGTGCTGTTCGGAGGGGAGGACACGAGCAGTACTTC
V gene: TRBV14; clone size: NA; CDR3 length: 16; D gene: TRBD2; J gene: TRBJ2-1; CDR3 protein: CASSRPPGGFYNEQFF; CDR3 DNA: TGTGCCAGCAGCCGGCCGCCGGGGGGATTTTACAATGAGCAGTTCTTC
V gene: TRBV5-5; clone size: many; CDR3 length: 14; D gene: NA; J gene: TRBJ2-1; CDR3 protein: CASSPAENYNEQFF; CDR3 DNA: TGTGCCAGCAGCCCAGCGGAAAACTACAATGAGCAGTTCTTC